This TCR beta chain is drawn from a study of Graves' ophthalmopathy and Graves' hyperthyroidism (dated by TCRdb to 2016 to 2019). Notes on the research overall: Peripheral blood was collected at initial diagnosis, before any treatment. An independent validation cohort was composed of some 18 hyperthyroidism patients and some 16 patients who later progressed from hyperthyroidism to ophthalmopathy. To explore V-J signatures that distinguish ophthalmopathy from hyperthyroidism, a discovery set of about 99 patients was enrolled, made up of 40 to 45 with ophthalmopathy and around 57 with stable hyperthyroidism. The study used signatures of the TCR beta repertoire to tell Graves' ophthalmopathy apart from Graves' hyperthyroidism and to predict which patients would progress to ophthalmopathy. After sampling, hyperthyroidism patients received methimazole starting at 30 mg daily, and ophthalmopathy patients received high-dose intravenous methylprednisolone. In roughly six hyperthyroidism patients, the T-cell repertoires found in thyroid tissue were compared with those found in blood. In total, approximately 130 blood samples were TCR-sequenced: some 40 ophthalmopathy, approximately 80 hyperthyroidism and roughly 17 hyperthyroidism-to-ophthalmopathy patients. The roughly 100 discovery patients were divided at random into training and test sets in a 7:3 ratio.

Beyond this particular receptor, the publication reports: Sample size was not statistically predetermined, and group allocation was not concealed from the investigators. In validation, the model predicted ophthalmopathy progression with more than 55% sensitivity and about 73% specificity; 12 predicted patients were CT-confirmed with GO in a median of about 7.1 months. The 13-signature model separated ophthalmopathy from stable hyperthyroidism with about 86% sensitivity and 81.08% specificity in cross-validation, and 80%/75% in the test set. Most expanded thyroid clonotypes with a frequency above 0.001 also appeared in blood, which suggests that blood repertoires may reflect the immune response in the thyroid.

Hyperthyroidism was defined as stable when no progression to ophthalmopathy occurred within 18 months of follow-up. Patients with hyperthyroidism were aged 18 to 65 years, had been newly diagnosed, and had a disease duration of less than 2 months. Patients with other autoimmune diseases, uncontrolled infections, pregnancy or lactation were excluded from the study. Clinical symptoms, serum thyroxine, TRAb, thyroid ultrasound and orbital computed tomography formed the basis of the diagnosis. Ficoll-Paque density gradient centrifugation was used to isolate PBMCs from approximately 10 ml of fresh peripheral blood. Trizol reagent was used to extract the total RNA, and its quality was then checked on an Agilent 2100 Bioanalyzer. At the junction V is shortened by 0 bases and J by 1 base, with 18 bases in between. The CDR3 has 18 amino acids, counting the end cysteine and phenylalanine. The entry retains the CDR3 DNA only, 54 bases that are in frame from base 1. Via the germline V gene, CDR1 is LGHNA and CDR2 YNFKEQ.

This clonotype was counted a few times. It has no known antigen specificity. Base-call qualities are not available, and no considerably larger clone is one nucleotide away. For repertoire sequencing, the TCR beta CDR3 regions were amplified from RNA transcripts. HTBI primers and the Qiagen OneStep RT-PCR kit were used in a first-round RT-PCR, which was followed by a second-round multiplex PCR, size selection and purification. Libraries were sequenced on an Illumina HiSeq2000 using paired-end 100 bp reads. The source study handled its data this way. Reads were processed with SOAPnuke, discarding reads with adapters, uncalled bases, mean Phred below 15, or no exact constant-primer or identifier match. High-quality paired reads were merged with COPE v1.2.5. Each unique nucleotide sequence was defined as a clonotype, and clonotypes were aligned to IMGT TRB V, D and J references with MiTCR v1.1. Only V-J combinations with frequency above 0.0001 were analysed, covering 98% to 99.2% of repertoires. For each V-J combination, a TCR clonal expansion and chaos score was defined as the ratio of F50 clonal expansion to chaos observed in the TCRdist matrix. Features were reduced by Welch's t-statistics and random forest to around 13 V-J combinations, which fed a naive Bayes classifier. Thyroid-blood repertoire similarity was quantified with the Morisita-Horn index. TCRdb reprocessing: public reads trimmed at Q25 with fastp, clones called with MiXCR, in-frame beta chains kept. A single entry per CDR3 protein holds the most common genes and DNA from its merged rows. TCRdb assigned the V and J calls; the authors' analysis was not used. The sample has about 380,000 distinct CDR3 sequences on record, 15% of them singletons. The ten largest account for about 7.3% of the sample.

The clonotype originates from a woman between 18 and 29 years old with stable Graves' hyperthyroidism. Donor details come from another sample of the same person, matched by shared clones. In this chain, TRBV4-2 is recombined with TRBJ1-2; confidence is insufficient to name the D gene. The specimen was peripheral blood. The CDR3 protein is CASSQEVVYRNDNYGYTF. The DNA is as follows: TGTGCCAGCAGCCAAGAAGTCGTATACAGAAATGATAACTATGGCTACACCTTC.